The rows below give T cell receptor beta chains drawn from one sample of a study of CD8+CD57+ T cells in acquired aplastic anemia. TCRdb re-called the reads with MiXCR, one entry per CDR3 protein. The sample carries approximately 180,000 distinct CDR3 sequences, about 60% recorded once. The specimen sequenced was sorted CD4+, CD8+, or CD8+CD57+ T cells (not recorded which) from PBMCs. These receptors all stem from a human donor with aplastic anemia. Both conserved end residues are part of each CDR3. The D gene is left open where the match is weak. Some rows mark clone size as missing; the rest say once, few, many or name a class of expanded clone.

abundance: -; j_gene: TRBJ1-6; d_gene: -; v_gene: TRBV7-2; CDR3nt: TGTGCCAGCAGCTTAGCTTCAGGCTCCTATAATTCACCCCTCCACTTT; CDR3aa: CASSLASGSYNSPLHF
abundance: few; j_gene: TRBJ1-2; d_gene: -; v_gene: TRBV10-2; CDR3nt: TGCGCCAGCAGCCCGGAAACAGATGGCTACACCTTC; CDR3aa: CASSPETDGYTF
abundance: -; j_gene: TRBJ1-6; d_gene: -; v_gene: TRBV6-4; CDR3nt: TGTGCCAGCAGTGAAGACCCCGGGCAGAGCTCACCCCTCCACTTT; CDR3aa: CASSEDPGQSSPLHF
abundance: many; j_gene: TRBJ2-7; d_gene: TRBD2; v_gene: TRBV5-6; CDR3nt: TGTGCCAGCAGCATTAACGGGGGGTCGACCTACGAGCAGTACTTC; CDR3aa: CASSINGGSTYEQYF
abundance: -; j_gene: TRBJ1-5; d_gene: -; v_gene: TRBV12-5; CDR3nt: TGTGCTAGTGGTTTGGTACCCCTGAGCAATCAGCCCCAGCATTTT; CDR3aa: CASGLVPLSNQPQHF
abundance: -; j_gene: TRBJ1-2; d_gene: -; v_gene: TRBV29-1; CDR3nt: TGCAGCGTTGAAGGATCCAATGGCTACACCTTC; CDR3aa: CSVEGSNGYTF
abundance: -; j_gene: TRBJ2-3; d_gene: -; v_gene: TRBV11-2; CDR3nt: TGTGCCAGCAGCTTAGGTAGGGGGGCGGATGAGCAGTATTTT; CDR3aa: CASSLGRGADEQYF
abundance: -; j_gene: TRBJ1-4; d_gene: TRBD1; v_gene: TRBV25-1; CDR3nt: TGTGCCAGCAGTGAATCGGGGACAGTTGAAAAACTGTTTTTT; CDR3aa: CASSESGTVEKLFF
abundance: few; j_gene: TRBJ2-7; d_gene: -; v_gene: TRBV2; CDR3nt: TGTGCCAGCAGGACCCTCTGGGAGCAGTACTTC; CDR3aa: CASRTLWEQYF
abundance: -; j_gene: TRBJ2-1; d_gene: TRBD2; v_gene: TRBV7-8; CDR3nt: TGTGCCAGCAGCTCCGCCCCCTGGACTAGCGGGAGCGATGAGCAGTTCTTC; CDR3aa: CASSSAPWTSGSDEQFF
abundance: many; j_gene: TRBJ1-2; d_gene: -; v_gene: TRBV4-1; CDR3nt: TGCGCCAGCAGCCAAGATTGGAGTACCTCTAACTATGGCTACACCTTC; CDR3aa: CASSQDWSTSNYGYTF
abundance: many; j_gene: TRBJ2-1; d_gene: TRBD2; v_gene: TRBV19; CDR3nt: TGTGCCAGCGCCCGGGGCGGGGGGGCCAGTGAGCAGTTCTTC; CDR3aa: CASARGGGASEQFF
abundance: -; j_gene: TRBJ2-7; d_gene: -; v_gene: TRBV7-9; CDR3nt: TGTGCCAGCAGCTTAGCTAACAGAGCCTACGAGCAGTACTTC; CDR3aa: CASSLANRAYEQYF
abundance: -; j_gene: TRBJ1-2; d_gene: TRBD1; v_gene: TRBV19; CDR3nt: TGTGCCAGCAGAGACAGGGACGGGAGCTATGGCTACACCTTC; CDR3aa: CASRDRDGSYGYTF
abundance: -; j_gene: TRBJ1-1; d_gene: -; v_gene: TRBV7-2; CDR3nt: TGTGCCAGCAGCTTTGGTCAGGGCCCACAGAACACTGAAGCTTTCTTT; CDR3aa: CASSFGQGPQNTEAFF
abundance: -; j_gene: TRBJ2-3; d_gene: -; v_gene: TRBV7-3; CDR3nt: TGTGCCAGCAGGTTACAGGGAGGATCGCAGTATTTT; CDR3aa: CASRLQGGSQYF
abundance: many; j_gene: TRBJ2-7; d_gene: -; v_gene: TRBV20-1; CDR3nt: TGCAGTGCCCGTGGGGGGACCACCTACGAGCAGTACTTC; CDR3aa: CSARGGTTYEQYF
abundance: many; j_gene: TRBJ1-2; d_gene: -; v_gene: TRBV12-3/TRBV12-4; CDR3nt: TGTGCCAGCAGTTTCTCAGAAGAGAATGGCTACACCTTC; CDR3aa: CASSFSEENGYTF
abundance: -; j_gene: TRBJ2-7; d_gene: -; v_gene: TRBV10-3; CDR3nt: TGTGCCATCAGGGGGACGGACTCCTACGAGCAGTACTTC; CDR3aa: CAIRGTDSYEQYF
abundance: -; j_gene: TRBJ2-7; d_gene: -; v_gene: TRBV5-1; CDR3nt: TGCGCCAGCAGCTCCGGACAGCTCTACGAGCAGTACTTC; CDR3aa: CASSSGQLYEQYF
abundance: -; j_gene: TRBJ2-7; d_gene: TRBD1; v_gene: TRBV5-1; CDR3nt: TGCGCCAGCAGCAAACAGGGGGAGCTCTACGAGCAGTACTTC; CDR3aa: CASSKQGELYEQYF
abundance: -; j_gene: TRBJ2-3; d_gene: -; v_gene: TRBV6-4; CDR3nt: TGTGCCAGCAGTTGCACAGATACGCAGTATTTT; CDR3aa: CASSCTDTQYF
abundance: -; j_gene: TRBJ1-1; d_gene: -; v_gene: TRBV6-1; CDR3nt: TGTGCCAGCAGCTTAGAGGGCTATGCAACTGAAGCTTTCTTT; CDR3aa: CASSLEGYATEAFF
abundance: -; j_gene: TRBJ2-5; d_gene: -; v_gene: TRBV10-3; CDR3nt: TGTGCCATCAGTGAGTCGAGAGTCGGGGCAGAAAAAGAGACCCAGTACTTC; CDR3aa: CAISESRVGAEKETQYF
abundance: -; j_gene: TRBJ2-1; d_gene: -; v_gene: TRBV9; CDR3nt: TGTGCCAGCAGCGTATTAGGGGATCGGCATGAGCAGTTCTTC; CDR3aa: CASSVLGDRHEQFF
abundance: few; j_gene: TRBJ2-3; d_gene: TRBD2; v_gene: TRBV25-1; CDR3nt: TGTGCCAGCAGTCCGCGGTGGGGGGTACCGGGAGGGGCGGATACGCAGTATTTT; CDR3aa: CASSPRWGVPGGADTQYF
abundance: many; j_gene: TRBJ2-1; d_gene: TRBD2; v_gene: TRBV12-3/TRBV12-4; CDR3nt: TGTGCCAGCAGTCCCGGGGGGGCCCATGAGCAGTTCTTC; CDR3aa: CASSPGGAHEQFF
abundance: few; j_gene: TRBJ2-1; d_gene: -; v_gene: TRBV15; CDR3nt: TGTGCCACCAGCAGAGTGAAGCAGGGCAATGAGCAGTTCTTC; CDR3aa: CATSRVKQGNEQFF
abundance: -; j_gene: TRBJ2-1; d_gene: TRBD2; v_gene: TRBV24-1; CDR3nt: TGTGCCACCAGTGACCCTCGGACTAGCGGGGGTGGTCATGAGCAGTTCTTC; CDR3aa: CATSDPRTSGGGHEQFF